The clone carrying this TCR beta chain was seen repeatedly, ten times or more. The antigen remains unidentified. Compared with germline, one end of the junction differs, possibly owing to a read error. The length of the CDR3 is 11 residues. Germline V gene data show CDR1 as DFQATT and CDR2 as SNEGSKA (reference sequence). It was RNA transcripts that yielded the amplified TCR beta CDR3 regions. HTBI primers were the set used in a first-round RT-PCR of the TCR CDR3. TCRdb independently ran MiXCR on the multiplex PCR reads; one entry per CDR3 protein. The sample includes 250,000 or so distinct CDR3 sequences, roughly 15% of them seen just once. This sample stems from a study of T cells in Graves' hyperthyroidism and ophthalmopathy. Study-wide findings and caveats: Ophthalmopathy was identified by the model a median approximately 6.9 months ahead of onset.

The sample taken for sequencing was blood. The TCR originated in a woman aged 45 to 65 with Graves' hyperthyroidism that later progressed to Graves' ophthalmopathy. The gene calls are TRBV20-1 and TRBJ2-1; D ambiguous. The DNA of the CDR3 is TGCAGTGCTATTTTCGGCAATGTGCAGTTCTTC. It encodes CSAIFGNVQFF.